One TCR beta chain is described in this entry. This sample is drawn from a study of blood T cell repertoires in COVID-19. Overall study context: The United States, Italy and Spain were the sources of the acute and convalescent COVID-19 samples. T cells, B-cell-depleted T cells, or PBMCs supplied cDNA or gDNA.

Clones were read by immunoSEQ multiplex PCR, and TCRdb kept only the in-frame ones, dropping some. This table has 200,000 to 250,000 clones, roughly 89% appearing once. From germline, CDR1 is MNHEY and CDR2 SVGAGI. There are 13 residues in the CDR3. V was pared by 11 bases and J by 5 bases, with 16 bases between. Sequenced input: peripheral blood. The sequence was collected from a man in his fifties or sixties who had recovered from COVID-19. The gene calls are TRBV6-5 and TRBJ1-5, with a weak D call TRBD1 (5 bases). CDR3 nucleotides: TGTGCCGGGCAGTCGGGGGTTGATCAGCCCCAGCATTTT. Its protein product is CAGQSGVDQPQHF.